The rows below give T cell receptor beta chains drawn from one sample of a study of OX40 agonist ivuxolimab in advanced cancers. Sequencing used immunoSEQ multiplex PCR; TCRdb keeps in-frame clones, though not all of them. In the table there are 35,000 to 45,000 clones, 86% of which are singletons. The source was CD4+ or CD8+ T cells sorted from blood, collected in a trial of the OX40 agonist ivuxolimab. Receptors were obtained from an adult with an advanced solid tumor such as melanoma, head and neck, liver or kidney cancer. CDR3s include the opening cysteine and the closing phenylalanine or tryptophan. D genes are given only for firm matches. Some rows have no size entry. The others give once, few or many, or a class for an expanded clone.

cdr3_nt: TGTGCCAGCAGTTCCACGGGGGCCGGGGAGCTGTTTTTT
cdr3_aa: CASSSTGAGELFF
j_call: TRBJ2-2
clone_size: -
d_call: -
v_call: TRBV9
cdr3_length: 13

cdr3_nt: TGTGCCAGCAGTTACGGACATATGAACACCGGGGAGCTGTTTTTT
cdr3_aa: CASSYGHMNTGELFF
j_call: TRBJ2-2
clone_size: -
d_call: -
v_call: TRBV6-5
cdr3_length: 15

cdr3_nt: TGCGCCAGCAGTGAGCTAGGACTAGCGGGGGACCTTAGCACAGATACGCAGTATTTT
cdr3_aa: CASSELGLAGDLSTDTQYF
j_call: TRBJ2-3
clone_size: -
d_call: TRBD2
v_call: TRBV10-2
cdr3_length: 19

cdr3_nt: TGTGCCAGCAGCTTCAGGCAGGGGACCCATGAGCAGTTCTTC
cdr3_aa: CASSFRQGTHEQFF
j_call: TRBJ2-1
clone_size: -
d_call: -
v_call: TRBV2
cdr3_length: 14

cdr3_nt: TGCGCCAGCAGCTTCGGACTAGCGGGGAGCTCCTACAATGAGCAGTTCTTC
cdr3_aa: CASSFGLAGSSYNEQFF
j_call: TRBJ2-1
clone_size: many
d_call: TRBD2
v_call: TRBV5-1
cdr3_length: 17

cdr3_nt: TGTGCCAGCAGTGAACATAGCGGGGGGGCCTACAATGAGCAGTTCTTC
cdr3_aa: CASSEHSGGAYNEQFF
j_call: TRBJ2-1
clone_size: -
d_call: TRBD2
v_call: TRBV2
cdr3_length: 16

cdr3_nt: TGTGCCAGCAGCCAGGACAGGGGGAACACCGGGGAGCTGTTTTTT
cdr3_aa: CASSQDRGNTGELFF
j_call: TRBJ2-2
clone_size: -
d_call: TRBD1
v_call: TRBV28
cdr3_length: 15

cdr3_nt: TGTGCCAGTAGTAAAGAGAACACTGAAGCTTTCTTT
cdr3_aa: CASSKENTEAFF
j_call: TRBJ1-1
clone_size: -
d_call: -
v_call: TRBV19
cdr3_length: 12

cdr3_nt: TGTGCCTGGGACAGGCGTAACTATGGCTACACCTTC
cdr3_aa: CAWDRRNYGYTF
j_call: TRBJ1-2
clone_size: -
d_call: -
v_call: TRBV30
cdr3_length: 12

cdr3_nt: TGTGCCAGCAGTGTAGAACCCGGGGGCGAGGAAAAACTGTTTTTT
cdr3_aa: CASSVEPGGEEKLFF
j_call: TRBJ1-4
clone_size: -
d_call: -
v_call: TRBV2
cdr3_length: 15

cdr3_nt: TGTGCCAGTAGACTTAGTACGGGCACTGAAGCTTTCTTT
cdr3_aa: CASRLSTGTEAFF
j_call: TRBJ1-1
clone_size: -
d_call: -
v_call: TRBV19
cdr3_length: 13

cdr3_nt: TGCGCCAGCAGTGAGTCGGGGACAGGGGGCAACAATGAGCAGTTCTTC
cdr3_aa: CASSESGTGGNNEQFF
j_call: TRBJ2-1
clone_size: large
d_call: TRBD1
v_call: TRBV10-2
cdr3_length: 16

cdr3_nt: TGTGCCAGCAGGCCCACCGGGACAGGGAGCTCCTACGAGCAGTACTTC
cdr3_aa: CASRPTGTGSSYEQYF
j_call: TRBJ2-7
clone_size: -
d_call: TRBD1
v_call: TRBV27
cdr3_length: 16

cdr3_nt: TGCGCCAGCAGCTTGGCCGAGACGGTGAGCTCCTACAATGAGCAGTTCTTC
cdr3_aa: CASSLAETVSSYNEQFF
j_call: TRBJ2-1
clone_size: -
d_call: -
v_call: TRBV5-1
cdr3_length: 17

cdr3_nt: TGTGCCAGCAGCTCGCCGGCTAGCGCTGTGTCCAATGAGCAGTTCTTC
cdr3_aa: CASSSPASAVSNEQFF
j_call: TRBJ2-1
clone_size: -
d_call: -
v_call: TRBV7-2
cdr3_length: 16

cdr3_nt: TGTGCCAGCAGTGGGGTGACTAGCGAGTCTGTGGAGACCCAGTACTTC
cdr3_aa: CASSGVTSESVETQYF
j_call: TRBJ2-5
clone_size: -
d_call: TRBD2
v_call: TRBV25-1
cdr3_length: 16

cdr3_nt: TGTGCCAGCAGCGTAGACCACTATGGCTACACCTTC
cdr3_aa: CASSVDHYGYTF
j_call: TRBJ1-2
clone_size: -
d_call: -
v_call: TRBV9
cdr3_length: 12

cdr3_nt: TGTGCCAGCAGTTACTCGATAGGTGCTATGAACACTGAAGCTTTCTTT
cdr3_aa: CASSYSIGAMNTEAFF
j_call: TRBJ1-1
clone_size: -
d_call: -
v_call: TRBV6-5
cdr3_length: 16

cdr3_nt: TGCGCCAGCAGCCAAGATAAGGCCGGGAAGGATGAAAAACTGTTTTTT
cdr3_aa: CASSQDKAGKDEKLFF
j_call: TRBJ1-4
clone_size: -
d_call: -
v_call: TRBV4-3
cdr3_length: 16

cdr3_nt: TGTGCCAGCAGCTTAATAGCGGGGGGGGGAGAGACCCAGTACTTC
cdr3_aa: CASSLIAGGGETQYF
j_call: TRBJ2-5
clone_size: -
d_call: TRBD2
v_call: TRBV5-4
cdr3_length: 15

cdr3_nt: TGCGCCAGCAGCCCCAGGGGCTTATACACTGAAGCTTTCTTT
cdr3_aa: CASSPRGLYTEAFF
j_call: TRBJ1-1
clone_size: -
d_call: -
v_call: TRBV4-3
cdr3_length: 14

cdr3_nt: TGTGCCAGCAGCGTAGAGGCTAGCGGGACTAGTCAAGAGACCCAGTACTTC
cdr3_aa: CASSVEASGTSQETQYF
j_call: TRBJ2-5
clone_size: -
d_call: TRBD2
v_call: TRBV9
cdr3_length: 17

cdr3_nt: TGTGCCAGCAGCAAGCTTTCGGGCAGGTCGAGTTCACCCCTCCACTTT
cdr3_aa: CASSKLSGRSSSPLHF
j_call: TRBJ1-6
clone_size: -
d_call: -
v_call: TRBV21-1
cdr3_length: 16

cdr3_nt: TGTGCCAGCAGCTTAGGCCAGTTTCTAGCGCTCACAGATACGCAGTATTTT
cdr3_aa: CASSLGQFLALTDTQYF
j_call: TRBJ2-3
clone_size: few
d_call: -
v_call: TRBV11-2
cdr3_length: 17

cdr3_nt: TGTGCCAGCAGCGTAGGACATCAGGGGGCCGGAGGCTACACCTTC
cdr3_aa: CASSVGHQGAGGYTF
j_call: TRBJ1-2
clone_size: -
d_call: TRBD1
v_call: TRBV9
cdr3_length: 15

cdr3_nt: TGTGCCAGCAGCCAAGAGATTACGGATACGCAGTATTTT
cdr3_aa: CASSQEITDTQYF
j_call: TRBJ2-3
clone_size: -
d_call: -
v_call: TRBV4-2
cdr3_length: 13

cdr3_nt: TGCGCCAGCAGCCAAGCGATATCGGAACCCACCGGGGAGCTGTTTTTT
cdr3_aa: CASSQAISEPTGELFF
j_call: TRBJ2-2
clone_size: -
d_call: -
v_call: TRBV4-3
cdr3_length: 16

cdr3_nt: TGTGCCAGCAGCTTGCGAGACTTTAAGGTAGACAGAAACGAAAAACTGTTTTTT
cdr3_aa: CASSLRDFKVDRNEKLFF
j_call: TRBJ1-4
clone_size: -
d_call: -
v_call: TRBV5-5
cdr3_length: 18

cdr3_nt: TGTGCCAGCAGTTACGTTTGGGACGCCGGGGAGCTGTTTTTT
cdr3_aa: CASSYVWDAGELFF
j_call: TRBJ2-2
clone_size: -
d_call: -
v_call: TRBV6-5
cdr3_length: 14